This T cell receptor beta chain emerged from a study of CD4 T cells in relation to SARS-CoV-2 and coronaviruses. Overall study context: TCR beta CDR3s were sequenced after 10-day antigen culture of PBMCs. Shared crossreactive spike epitopes were mapped to their HLA restriction.

Sequencing used immunoSEQ multiplex PCR; TCRdb keeps in-frame clones, though not all of them. The repertoire holds about 43,000 clones, with roughly 80% as singletons. Worth noting for this clone: Its antigen is not known.

The study's findings and limits: SARS-CoV-2-driven expansion was significantly weaker in crossreactive than monoreactive clones. Approximately 65% of donors had memory CD4+ clonotypes crossrecognizing SARS-CoV-2 and common cold coronavirus spike.

V lost 6 bases to trimming and J lost 2 bases; unmatched junction nucleotides: 12. Germline assignment: CDR1 LNHDA and CDR2 SQIVND (reference sequence). The CDR3 loop spans 18 amino acids. Sequenced sample: naive CD4+ T cells from PBMCs, cultured in vitro. The subset here: naive CD4+ T cells isolated by negative enrichment. The chain carries TRBV19 and TRBJ2-3; TRBD2 matches 12 bases. This TCR came from an adult with COVID-19. The DNA for the CDR3 is TGTGCCAGTAGGACTAGCGGGAGTCTCATACAAAACACAGATACGCAGTATTTT. Its translation: CASRTSGSLIQNTDTQYF. The variable domain in full, with the rest retrieved from reference TRBV19 and TRBJ2-3, is DGGITQSPKYLFRKEGQNVTLSCEQNLNHDAMYWYRQDPGQGLRLIYYSQIVNDFQKGDIAEGYSVSREKKESFPLTVTSAQKNPTAFYLCASRTSGSLIQNTDTQYFGPGTRLTVL.